This T cell receptor (beta chain) was recorded in a study of CD8 T cells in ankylosing spondylitis. CDR3 length: 15 amino acids. CDR1 is SGHRS, CDR2 YFSETQ, per germline. V was cut by 4 bases and J by 4 bases, with 16 bases left in between. TCRdb reanalysed the 5' RACE reads using MiXCR and keeps one entry per CDR3 protein. The sample holds hundreds of thousands of distinct CDR3 sequences, around 20% seen once. What was sequenced was blood, either unsorted or a sorted T cell fraction (not recorded which). The receptor was isolated from a male donor with ankylosing spondylitis or in good health (not recorded which). The chain combines TRBV5-1 with TRBJ2-3, with a tentative D call TRBD1 (6 bases). DNA for the CDR3: TGCGCCAGCAGCCTTCTTACGGGGACACCAGATACGCAGTATTTT. It translates to CASSLLTGTPDTQYF.